One sample yielded the 9 T cell receptor beta chains listed below, sequenced in a study of T cell responses to AZD1222 COVID-19 vaccine. TCRdb's table, derived via immunoSEQ multiplex PCR, lists solely in-frame clones and lacks some. Of 120,000 to 150,000 clones listed, about 90% are singletons. Sequenced material: peripheral blood, taken on day 0 of AZD1222 vaccination. The receptors stem from an adult in good health.

The CDR3 DNA reads TGTGCCAGCTCACCGGCAGGACACACTGAAGCTTTCTTT. The encoded protein is CASSPAGHTEAFF. This chain uses TRBV18 with TRBJ1-1; D remains unclear. The CDR3 is made up of 13 amino acids. Germline CDR1 and CDR2: KGHSH and LQKENI. Between the trimmed V and J ends, which lost 3 bases and 3 bases, there was a span of 8 bases.

The V gene is TRBV10-3, the J gene TRBJ1-4; the D gene is possibly TRBD1 (5 bases). V lost 2 bases to trimming and J lost 2 bases, with 15 bases between them. The CDR3 is 17 residues long. The V gene's germline CDR1 is ENHRY and CDR2 SYGVKD. The CDR3 loop is CAISEGAPGITNEKLFF. CDR3 nucleotides: TGTGCCATCAGTGAGGGGGCCCCGGGCATCACTAATGAAAAACTGTTTTTT.

This chain connects TRBV28 to TRBJ2-4; D ambiguous. The germline V gene has CDR1 MDHEN and CDR2 SYDVKM. Trimming left V 5 bases short and J 0 bases short, with 17 bases between. The CDR3 is 17 amino acids. The CDR3 reads CASSILSFRLAKNIQYF. The DNA for the CDR3 is TGTGCCAGCAGTATCCTATCTTTCCGTCTAGCCAAAAACATTCAGTACTTC. The full variable domain, with the rest looked up from reference TRBV28 and TRBJ2-4, is DVKVTQSSRYLVKRTGEKVFLECVQDMDHENMFWYRQDPGLGLRLIYFSYDVKMKEKGDIPEGYSVSREKKERFSLILESASTNQTSMYLCASSILSFRLAKNIQYFGAGTRLSVL.

The chain carries TRBV18 and TRBJ2-3; D uncertain. Deletions cut 0 bases from V and 6 bases from J, with 10 bases between. Germline loops: CDR1 KGHSH, CDR2 LQKENI. This CDR3 spans 14 amino acids. CDR3 nucleotide sequence: TGTGCCAGCTCACCACCCTCGAGTTGGGATACGCAGTATTTT. This gives the protein CASSPPSSWDTQYF.

The chain recombines TRBV6-1 with TRBJ2-1; D possibly uses TRBD1 or TRBD2 (5 bases each). The length of the CDR3 is 16 residues. Trimming removed 4 bases at V and 7 bases at J, with 20 bases between. Looked up from germline, CDR1 is MNHNS and CDR2 is SASEGT. CDR3: CASSGNRDHTANEQFF. The CDR3 nucleotides read TGTGCCAGCAGTGGGAACCGGGACCACACGGCGAATGAGCAGTTCTTC.

This clone was seen just once. The chain combines TRBV19 with TRBJ2-6; D is uncertain. This CDR3 contains 15 residues. The germline V and J ends were trimmed by 6 bases and 0 bases, with 9 bases remaining between them. In germline, CDR1 is LNHDA, CDR2 SQIVND (reference sequence). The CDR3 loop is CASSLLSSGANVLTF. The CDR3 DNA reads TGTGCCAGTAGCCTACTTAGCTCTGGGGCCAACGTCCTGACTTTC.

The chain links TRBV9 to TRBJ2-1; 12 bases map to TRBD1. CDR1 is SGDLS and CDR2 is YYNGEE in the germline V gene. This CDR3 is 15 amino acids long. The trim removed 2 bases at V and 6 bases at J, leaving 3 bases unmatched. The CDR3 DNA follows: TGTGCCAGCAGCGTTGGGACAGGGGGCTTCAATGAGCAGTTCTTC. Translated, it gives CASSVGTGGFNEQFF.

J is TRBJ2-2 and V is TRBV5-1; 7 bases map to TRBD1. The CDR3 is made up of 17 amino acids. CDR1 and CDR2 from the germline V gene are SGHRS and YFSETQ. V lost 7 bases, J lost 0 bases, and 12 bases stayed unmatched. CDR3 protein: CASSAWIGGTNTGELFF. DNA of the CDR3: TGCGCCAGCTCAGCTTGGATAGGGGGCACGAACACCGGGGAGCTGTTTTTT. The full variable domain, rest sourced from reference TRBV5-1 and TRBJ2-2, is KAGVTQTPRYLIKTRGQQVTLSCSPISGHRSVSWYQQTPGQGLQFLFEYFSETQRNKGNFPGRFSGRQFSNSRSEMNVSTLELGDSALYLCASSAWIGGTNTGELFFGEGSRLTVL.

This clone was observed a handful of times. The genes are TRBV10-1 and TRBJ1-5; a weak D match, TRBD1 (5 bases). V was pared by 3 bases and J by 2 bases, with 17 bases between. Germline values: CDR1 WNHNN, CDR2 SYGVQD (reference sequence). CDR3 length: 17 amino acids. In DNA form, the CDR3 reads TGCGCCAGCAGTGATGACAAGACAGCGATGGGCAATCAGCCCCAGCATTTT. It codes for CASSDDKTAMGNQPQHF.